This TCR beta chain was sequenced in a study of cytomegalovirus exposure and HLA in healthy donors. Findings of the study overall: Confirmation in vitro established that a few CMV-associated chains were specific for CMV antigens.

Germline CDR1 is LNHDA and CDR2 is SQIVND (reference sequence). Trimming took off 3 bases at V and 3 bases at J, with 9 bases between the two ends. This CDR3 region has 13 residues. Details on this clone: What it binds is not known.

TCRdb's table, derived via immunoSEQ multiplex PCR, lists solely in-frame clones and lacks some. The table shows about 110,000 clones, with about nine tenths occurring only once. The TCR sequence derives from a woman aged 18-29 years in good health and CMV-seronegative. The chain combines TRBV19 with TRBJ2-7; possibly TRBD2 for D (6 bases). The specimen was PBMCs. CDR3 region: CASSIGGIYEQYF. CDR3 coding DNA: TGTGCCAGTAGTATTGGGGGGATCTACGAGCAGTACTTC.